These T cell receptor beta chains were read from a single sample in a study of blood T cell repertoires in COVID-19. The method was immunoSEQ multiplex PCR; TCRdb's version includes in-frame clones alone and lacks a portion of them. The sample has 150,000 to 170,000 clones; approximately 73% are singletons. The material sequenced was peripheral blood. The receptors were sampled from a woman at least 80 years old with acute or convalescent COVID-19. Both conserved end residues are part of each CDR3. The order of the fields is V gene, J gene, clone size, D gene, CDR3 protein, CDR3 DNA. A D gene is named only where the DNA matches it firmly. Rows give clone size only sometimes, using once, few, many, or a class for an expanded clone.

>TRBV4-2|TRBJ2-1|once|TRBD2
CASSQAGSSGLYNEQFF
TGTGCCAGCAGCCAAGCTGGATCTAGCGGCCTATACAATGAGCAGTTCTTC
>TRBV5-1|TRBJ2-4|.|.
CASSTRLVKSKNIQYF
TGCGCCAGCAGCACCAGACTAGTGAAGTCCAAAAACATTCAGTACTTC
>TRBV7-9|TRBJ1-1|.|TRBD1
CASSLGQEKAFF
TGTGCCAGCAGCTTGGGACAGGAAAAAGCTTTCTTT
>TRBV18|TRBJ2-7|.|TRBD2
CASSPLAGKYEQYF
TGTGCCAGCTCACCACTAGCGGGGAAATACGAGCAGTACTTC
>TRBV5-4|TRBJ2-7|.|TRBD2
CASSLNGGAYEQYF
TGTGCCAGCAGCTTGAATGGGGGGGCCTACGAGCAGTACTTC
>TRBV7-8|TRBJ1-4|.|.
CASSLSGRPPEKLFF
TGTGCCAGCAGCTTAAGCGGCAGGCCTCCTGAAAAACTGTTTTTT
>TRBV28|TRBJ1-5|.|TRBD1
CASSRQGYQPQHF
TGTGCCAGCAGTCGACAGGGATATCAGCCCCAGCATTTT
>TRBV14|TRBJ1-4|.|TRBD1
CASSHPGTGDEKLFF
TGTGCCAGCAGCCACCCCGGGACAGGGGATGAAAAACTGTTTTTT
>TRBV7-6|TRBJ2-1|.|TRBD2
CASSPRTSGRINNEQFF
TGTGCCAGCAGCCCGCGGACTAGCGGGAGGATAAACAATGAGCAGTTCTTC
>TRBV28|TRBJ1-6|.|.
CASKARVDNSPLHF
TGTGCCAGCAAAGCTCGGGTAGATAATTCACCCCTCCACTTT
>TRBV3-1/TRBV3-2|TRBJ2-1|.|TRBD2
CASSQGLLAGNYNEQFF
TGTGCCAGCAGCCAAGGCCTACTAGCGGGGAACTACAATGAGCAGTTCTTC
>TRBV18|TRBJ2-7|.|.
CASSPPPANSYEQYF
TGTGCCAGCTCACCACCGCCCGCTAACTCCTACGAGCAGTACTTC
>TRBV6-1|TRBJ1-1|.|.
CASSEEGGPGAFF
TGTGCCAGCAGTGAAGAAGGAGGGCCCGGAGCTTTCTTT
>TRBV4-2|TRBJ1-5|.|TRBD1
CASSQDLRGQGYQPQHF
TGTGCCAGCAGCCAAGATCTTAGGGGACAGGGGTATCAGCCCCAGCATTTT
>TRBV11-3|TRBJ1-6|.|.
CASSLREGNSPLHF
TGTGCCAGCAGCTTAAGGGAGGGTAATTCACCCCTCCACTTT
>TRBV2|TRBJ1-6|.|TRBD1
CASSEERTGDNSPLHF
TGTGCCAGCAGTGAAGAACGGACAGGGGATAATTCACCCCTCCACTTT
>TRBV5-1|TRBJ1-3|.|.
CASGLQAGNTIYF
TGCGCCAGCGGATTACAGGCTGGAAACACCATATATTTT
>TRBV15|TRBJ1-2|.|.
CATSRESMRDSNYGYTF
TGTGCCACCAGCAGAGAGTCGATGAGGGACTCTAACTATGGCTACACCTTC
>TRBV5-1|TRBJ1-4|.|TRBD1
CASRVQGDENEKLFF
TGCGCCAGCAGAGTACAGGGGGACGAGAATGAAAAACTGTTTTTT
>TRBV5-1|TRBJ1-1|.|TRBD1
CASSLTGGDTEAFF
TGCGCCAGCAGCCTAACAGGGGGTGACACTGAAGCTTTCTTT
>TRBV6-6|TRBJ2-7|once|.
CASRKDSHYEQYF
TGTGCCAGCAGGAAAGACAGCCACTACGAGCAGTACTTC